This T cell receptor beta chain is from a study of beta chain features in type 1 diabetes. Each donor gave one heparinised blood draw averaging about 116 mL. A word on this clone: Its antigen is currently unknown.

V lost 3 bases and J 3 bases, leaving 8 bases between the germline ends. The CDR3 sequence is 13 residues long. Per the germline V gene, CDR1 is LNHDA and CDR2 is SQIVND (reference sequence). All of the isolated RNA was reverse transcribed, so expressed TCRB transcripts were sequenced. The table came from immunoSEQ multiplex PCR; TCRdb's copy has only in-frame clones and leaves some out. The table lists 120,000 to 150,000 clones, about 44% of them singletons, with around 0.39% in the top ten. Study-level results: TCRB CDR3 length was moderately but significantly reduced in all four CD4+ subsets of Type 1 diabetes patients. The influence of HLA type on TCRB rearrangement stayed undetermined.

Sequenced input: Tregs from blood. The chain links TRBV19 to TRBJ1-1; D is unresolved. This sequence was found in a young man in good health. The CDR3 sequence is CASSISRDTEAFF. The CDR3 coding sequence is TGTGCCAGTAGTATTAGCCGCGACACTGAAGCTTTCTTT.